This T cell receptor beta chain emerged from a study of blood T cell repertoires in COVID-19. Turning to the study itself: Samples taken during acute and convalescent COVID-19 were collected in the United States, Italy and Spain. Nucleic acid was either cDNA or gDNA, and it came from T cells, B-cell-depleted T cells, or PBMCs.

Germline-derived CDR1 and CDR2 are GTSNPN and SVGIG (reference sequence). This CDR3 region has 19 residues. After removal of 4 bases from V and 1 base from J, the junction contained 11 bases not matched to a gene. Produced via immunoSEQ multiplex PCR; TCRdb's table is partial and in-frame only. This table has more than 85,000 clones, 70% to 85% appearing once. Specimen: peripheral blood. The clonotype comes from a woman of 80 years or more with active or convalescent COVID-19. V is TRBV30 and J is TRBJ2-6, with 12 bases matching TRBD2. The CDR3 nucleotides read TGTGCCTGGATAAGAAAAGGACTAGCGGGGAAATCTGGGGCCAACGTCCTGACTTTC. Its protein product is CAWIRKGLAGKSGANVLTF. Using reference TRBV30 and TRBJ2-6 for the parts outside the CDR3, the full variable domain is SQTIHQWPATLVQPVGSPLSLECTVEGTSNPNLYWYRQAAGRGLQLLFYSVGIGQISSEVPQNLSASRPQDRQFILSSKKLLLSDSGFYLCAWIRKGLAGKSGANVLTFGAGSRLTVL.